This passage covers 27 T cell receptor beta chains from one sample sequenced in a study of T cell responses to AZD1222 COVID-19 vaccine. Profiled with immunoSEQ multiplex PCR; TCRdb holds only in-frame clones, not every one. The repertoire holds tens of thousands of clones, with over 75% as singletons. This specimen consisted of peripheral blood, obtained on day 0 of AZD1222 vaccination. Every receptor here comes from an adult in good health.

This clone was seen only a few times. The V call is TRBV19, the J call TRBJ2-4; D remains unclear. The V end lost 0 bases, the J end lost 0 bases, and 9 bases lay between the germline ends. Germline assignment: CDR1 LNHDA and CDR2 SQIVND (reference sequence). The CDR3 runs to 16 residues. The CDR3 nucleotides are TGTGCCAGTAGTATAGATGGGCCCCCAGCCAAAAACATTCAGTACTTC. Protein product: CASSIDGPPAKNIQYF.

This sequence joins TRBV18 and TRBJ1-1; a weak D match, TRBD1 (5 bases). The V gene's germline CDR1 is KGHSH and CDR2 LQKENI. The CDR3 has 14 residues. V lost 3 bases, J lost 4 bases, and 12 bases lay in between. CDR3 residues: CASSPRGDPTEAFF. CDR3 sequence (DNA): TGTGCCAGCTCACCCCGAGGGGACCCCACTGAAGCTTTCTTT. The full variable domain, completed using reference TRBV18 and TRBJ1-1, is NAGVMQNPRHLVRRRGQEARLRCSPMKGHSHVYWYRQLPEEGLKFMVYLQKENIIDESGMPKERFSAEFPKEGPSILRIQQVVRGDSAAYFCASSPRGDPTEAFFGQGTRLTVV.

The rearrangement links TRBV6-5 to TRBJ1-1; perhaps TRBD1 as D (5 bases). The CDR3 has 14 amino acids. Looked up from germline, CDR1 is MNHEY and CDR2 is SVGAGI. Between the trimmed V and J ends, which lost 7 bases and 11 bases, there was a span of 23 bases. The DNA for the CDR3 is TGTGCCAGCAAAAAGACATTCACAGGTCCGTGGGCTTTCTTT. Translating gives CASKKTFTGPWAFF.

V is TRBV7-2 and J is TRBJ2-1; 8 bases match TRBD2. Germline V lookup: CDR1 SGHTA, CDR2 FQGNSA. The CDR3 spans 15 residues. The J segment lost 9 bases and the V segment lost 3 bases, leaving 10 bases of the junction unmatched. The CDR3 DNA sequence: TGTGCCAGCAGCTTCGCGGGACTAGTATCTGGTGAGCAGTTCTTC. Encoded protein: CASSFAGLVSGEQFF.

The chain carries TRBV19 and TRBJ1-5; the D gene is possibly TRBD1 (6 bases). The CDR3 runs to 17 residues. Germline CDR1 and CDR2: LNHDA and SQIVND (reference sequence). With 5 bases removed from V and 0 bases from J, the gap between germline ends came to 17 bases. The CDR3 bases are TGTGCCAGTAGTTCGACAGGAGGGCTTTATAGCAATCAGCCCCAGCATTTT. It encodes CASSSTGGLYSNQPQHF.

The chain links TRBV29-1 to TRBJ1-1, with a possible D match to TRBD1 (6 bases). Germline V gene data show CDR1 as SQVTM and CDR2 as ANQGSEA. The CDR3 contains 11 residues. V lost 5 bases and J 4 bases, leaving 8 bases between the germline ends. CDR3 region: CSVHRATEAFF. The CDR3 DNA is TGCAGCGTTCACAGGGCCACTGAAGCTTTCTTT.

This clone is a singleton in its sample. The chain has TRBV5-1 and TRBJ2-7, with no clear D. V lost 0 bases, J lost 5 bases, and 6 bases lay in between. CDR1 and CDR2 (germline): SGHRS, YFSETQ. CDR3 size: 12 residues. The CDR3: CASSLAGNEQYF. The CDR3 DNA is TGCGCCAGCAGCTTGGCAGGAAACGAGCAGTACTTC.

This sequence joins TRBV9 and TRBJ2-1; perhaps TRBD2 as D (5 bases). Per the germline V gene, CDR1 is SGDLS and CDR2 is YYNGEE. This CDR3 has 15 amino acids. Trimming removed 0 bases from V and 2 bases from J, with 9 bases in between. The CDR3 DNA reads TGTGCCAGCAGCGTAGGAGCGGAAACCTACAATGAGCAGTTCTTC. It translates to CASSVGAETYNEQFF.

V is TRBV5-1 and J is TRBJ2-2; 7 positions match TRBD1. The CDR3 covers 14 residues. V dropped 3 bases and J dropped 6; count of bases not matched to a gene: 5. Germline lookup yields CDR1 SGHRS and CDR2 YFSETQ. CDR3 sequence: CASSSTQGSGELFF. DNA for the CDR3: TGCGCCAGCAGCTCGACACAGGGGTCCGGGGAGCTGTTTTTT. Using reference TRBV5-1 and TRBJ2-2 for the parts outside the CDR3, the full variable domain is KAGVTQTPRYLIKTRGQQVTLSCSPISGHRSVSWYQQTPGQGLQFLFEYFSETQRNKGNFPGRFSGRQFSNSRSEMNVSTLELGDSALYLCASSSTQGSGELFFGEGSRLTVL.

The CDR3 bases are TGTGCCAGCAGCGGCCCCCAGGCCCCCAATGAGCAGTTCTTC. Its translation: CASSGPQAPNEQFF. The chain carries TRBV9 and TRBJ2-1; D ambiguous. Per germline, CDR1 SGDLS and CDR2 YYNGEE. Deletions cut 3 bases from V and 6 bases from J, with 13 bases between. The CDR3 loop spans 14 amino acids.

The chain combines TRBV3-1 (or the pseudogene TRBV3-2) with TRBJ1-4; possibly TRBD1 for D (5 bases). Germline loops: CDR1 LGHDT, CDR2 YNNKEL (reference sequence). The CDR3 spans 13 residues. V dropped 2 bases and J dropped 7 bases, with 8 bases sitting between them. This CDR3 reads CASSQRQGEKLFF. The CDR3 bases are TGTGCCAGCAGCCAACGTCAGGGTGAAAAACTGTTTTTT.

The CDR3 protein is CASSPPAGTGNTIYF. Here the CDR3 DNA reads TGTGCCAGCAGTCCGCCGGCGGGAACTGGAAACACCATATATTTT. This sequence joins TRBV28 and TRBJ1-3; D not resolved. The CDR3 spans 15 residues. Trimming removed 5 bases from V and 2 bases from J, with 13 bases in between. In germline, CDR1 is MDHEN, CDR2 SYDVKM.

The chain links TRBV5-1 to TRBJ2-7, with a possible D match to TRBD2 (5 bases). The CDR3 is made up of 15 amino acids. Germline assignment: CDR1 SGHRS and CDR2 YFSETQ. V was cut by 0 bases and J by 1 base, with 11 bases left in between. In DNA form, the CDR3 reads TGCGCCAGCAGCTTGGCCGGCTCGGGATCCTACGAGCAGTACTTC. Amino acid sequence: CASSLAGSGSYEQYF.

The chain carries TRBV5-4 and TRBJ2-4; 12 nucleotides align to TRBD2. CDR1 is SGHNT and CDR2 is YYREEE in the germline V gene (reference sequence). Trimming removed 1 base from V and 5 bases from J; junction bases left unmatched: 1. The CDR3 runs to 15 residues. In DNA form, the CDR3 reads TGTGCCAGCAGCTTGCCTAGCGGGAGGGAAAACATTCAGTACTTC. This encodes CASSLPSGRENIQYF.

The chain employs TRBV2 and TRBJ1-2; D is perhaps TRBD1 (6 bases). CDR1 and CDR2 from the germline V gene are SNHLY and FYNNEI. The CDR3 covers 15 residues. V shed 6 bases and J shed 2 bases, with 16 bases lying between them. CDR3 sequence: CASRTDRAQNYGYTF. The CDR3 nucleotides read TGTGCCAGCAGGACGGACAGAGCCCAAAACTATGGCTACACCTTC.

This chain uses TRBV29-1 with TRBJ1-1; no clear D gene. CDR3 size: 11 residues. Trimming stripped 8 bases from V and 2 bases from J, with 9 bases between. Germline V lookup: CDR1 SQVTM, CDR2 ANQGSEA. The CDR3, as DNA: TGCAGCCTTGGCGGTAACACTGAAGCTTTCTTT. Translated, it gives CSLGGNTEAFF. The variable domain in full, with the rest retrieved from reference TRBV29-1 and TRBJ1-1, is SAVISQKPSRDICQRGTSLTIQCQVDSQVTMMFWYRQQPGQSLTLIATANQGSEATYESGFVIDKFPISRPNLTFSTLTVSNMSPEDSSIYLCSLGGNTEAFFGQGTRLTVV.

The rearrangement joins TRBV4-1 to TRBJ1-3; D gene uncertain. The CDR3 is 15 amino acids. From germline, CDR1 is MGHRA and CDR2 YSYEKL. Trimming pared 0 bases from V and 0 bases from J, leaving 6 bases between. CDR3 DNA: TGCGCCAGCAGCCAAGATCAACCCTCTGGAAACACCATATATTTT. This sequence encodes CASSQDQPSGNTIYF.

The chain has TRBV5-6 and TRBJ1-1; D is ambiguous. CDR1 and CDR2 (germline): SGHDT, YYEEEE. The CDR3 is 12 residues long. V shed 0 bases and J shed 5 bases, with 5 bases lying between them. CDR3 in amino acids: CASSLDWTEAFF. The CDR3 region has the DNA TGTGCCAGCAGCTTGGACTGGACTGAAGCTTTCTTT.

The chain links TRBV11-3 to TRBJ2-3, with TRBD2 identical over 14 bases. This CDR3 spans 15 amino acids. V trimming: 4 bases; J trimming: 4 bases; junction bases outside the gene matches: 1. Germline CDR1 and CDR2: SGHNT and YENEEA. The CDR3 loop is CASSSGLAGADTQYF. The CDR3 nucleotides are TGTGCCAGCAGCTCGGGACTAGCGGGAGCAGATACGCAGTATTTT.

The chain uses TRBV30 and TRBJ2-3; tentatively, D is TRBD1 (6 bases). The germline CDR1 and CDR2 sequences are GTSNPN and SVGIG (reference sequence). CDR3 length equals 15 residues. V was pared by 1 base and J by 2 bases, with 13 bases between. This CDR3 reads CAWSEGTTLTDTQYF. The CDR3 nucleotides are TGTGCCTGGAGTGAGGGGACAACACTCACAGATACGCAGTATTTT.

V usage is TRBV14 and J usage is TRBJ1-6, with no clear D. The CDR3 spans 14 residues. Germline V gives CDR1 SGHDN, CDR2 FVKESK. V gave up 1 base and J gave up 3 bases, with 4 bases separating them. The CDR3 sequence: CASSQGSYNSPLHF. The CDR3 nucleotides are TGTGCCAGCAGCCAAGGAAGCTATAATTCACCCCTCCACTTT. Variable domain in full (rest from reference TRBV14 and TRBJ1-6): EAGVTQFPSHSVIEKGQTVTLRCDPISGHDNLYWYRRVMGKEIKFLLHFVKESKQDESGMPNNRFLAERTGGTYSTLKVQPAELEDSGVYFCASSQGSYNSPLHFGNGTRLTVT.

The chain joins TRBV10-1 to TRBJ2-7; the match to TRBD1 covers 8 bases. V dropped 3 bases and J dropped 4; count of bases not matched to a gene: 2. Looked up from germline, CDR1 is WNHNN and CDR2 is SYGVQD (reference sequence). The CDR3 runs 13 residues. The CDR3 DNA follows: TGCGCCAGCAGTGACTACAGGGGGTACGAGCAGTACTTC. Translating it yields CASSDYRGYEQYF.

This clone was found once. This sequence joins TRBV18 and TRBJ2-1, with 11 bases aligning to TRBD2. Germline V CDR1 and CDR2: KGHSH, LQKENI. The CDR3 is made up of 15 amino acids. The trim removed 4 bases at V and 6 bases at J, leaving 5 bases unmatched. CDR3 nucleotides: TGTGCCAGCTCACTCACTAGCGGGAGTGGCAATGAGCAGTTCTTC. Translated: CASSLTSGSGNEQFF.

The chain is built from TRBV5-5 and TRBJ2-5; possibly TRBD1 for D (6 bases). Germline loops: CDR1 SGHKS, CDR2 YYEKEE (reference sequence). The length of the CDR3 is 14 residues. V dropped 1 base and J dropped 3 bases, with 10 bases sitting between them. For the CDR3, the DNA is TGTGCCAGCAGCTTGTTCCGGACAGAAGAGACCCAGTACTTC. Its protein product is CASSLFRTEETQYF.

This chain links TRBV9 with TRBJ1-5; 9 bases align to TRBD1. From germline, CDR1 is SGDLS and CDR2 YYNGEE. The trim removed 4 bases at V and 4 bases at J, leaving 3 bases unmatched. The CDR3 runs to 14 residues. The CDR3: CASSTGQGNQPQHF. DNA of the CDR3: TGTGCCAGCAGCACGGGACAGGGTAATCAGCCCCAGCATTTT.

The CDR3, as DNA: TGTGCCAGCAGCTTGGTTCAGCGTTACGAGCAGTACTTC. Translation gives CASSLVQRYEQYF. The rearrangement joins TRBV5-4 to TRBJ2-7; no clear D. CDR1 is SGHNT, CDR2 YYREEE, per germline (reference sequence). CDR3 length: 13 residues. Trimming shortened V by 0 bases and J by 4 bases, and 8 bases separated the two germline ends.

This clone occurred once. The rearrangement joins TRBV10-3 to TRBJ1-2; D unclear. Germline loops: CDR1 ENHRY, CDR2 SYGVKD. The germline V and J ends were trimmed by 8 bases and 0 bases, with 13 bases remaining between them. This CDR3 is built from 14 residues. The CDR3 is CAICPEGANYGYTF. CDR3 coding DNA: TGTGCCATCTGTCCGGAGGGCGCTAACTATGGCTACACCTTC.